The 17 T cell receptor beta chains presented below share a single source sample, sequenced in a study of blood T cell repertoires in COVID-19. Profiled with immunoSEQ multiplex PCR; TCRdb holds only in-frame clones, not every one. The data show 100,000 to 130,000 clones, 88% seen once. Sequencing was carried out using peripheral blood. The receptors originated from a human donor in a cohort sampled during active COVID-19.

The chain carries TRBV6-5 and TRBJ1-1, with TRBD1 matching over 10 bases. Germline V gene lookup returns CDR1 MNHEY and CDR2 SVGAGI. J was trimmed by 5 bases and V by 7 bases; bases with no gene match: 7. The CDR3 contains 14 residues. The CDR3 nucleotides read TGTGCCAGCAAACCGGGACAGGGGCTAACTGAAGCTTTCTTT. Translating it yields CASKPGQGLTEAFF.

This chain uses TRBV19 with TRBJ1-1; TRBD1 might be the D (5 bases). V was clipped by 7 bases and J by 3 bases, with 18 bases between them. CDR3 size: 15 residues. Germline V gene lookup returns CDR1 LNHDA and CDR2 SQIVND (reference sequence). CDR3 nucleotides: TGTGCCAGTACCCAGCCCCGGACACGGGACACTGAAGCTTTCTTT. Amino acids: CASTQPRTRDTEAFF.

The V call is TRBV10-2, the J call TRBJ2-7; weak D call: TRBD1 (7 bases). The CDR3 sequence is 15 residues long. The germline V gene encodes CDR1 WSHSY and CDR2 SAAADI. With 0 bases removed from V and 3 bases from J, the gap between germline ends came to 12 bases. In DNA form, the CDR3 reads TGCGCCAGCAGTGAGTCCTGGCAGGGGGGCTACGAGCAGTACTTC. Translated: CASSESWQGGYEQYF.

Notes on this clone: A junction end diverges from the germline sequence, so it may reflect a read error. The genes are TRBV7-7 and TRBJ2-1, with 8 bases matching TRBD2. The CDR3 sequence is 19 residues long. CDR1 is SSHAT and CDR2 is FNYEAQ in the germline V gene (reference sequence). CDR3 amino acids: CASSLGEPRPAGVGNEQFF. The CDR3 DNA sequence: TGTGCTAGCAGCTTAGGAGAGCCCCGACCAGCGGGAGTAGGCAATGAGCAGTTCTTC.

The genes are TRBV7-8 and TRBJ1-3; D uncertain. The CDR3 spans 14 residues. V lost 6 bases to trimming and J lost 0 bases, with 9 bases between them. CDR1 is SGHVS and CDR2 is FQNEAQ in the germline V gene. The DNA of the CDR3 is TGTGCCAGCAGAACGGACTTCTCTGGAAACACCATATATTTT. Translating gives CASRTDFSGNTIYF.

The J gene is TRBJ2-1, the V gene TRBV25-1; perhaps TRBD2 as D (6 bases). With 9 bases removed from V and 5 bases from J, the gap between germline ends came to 17 bases. Germline CDR1 and CDR2: MGHDK and SYGVNS. This CDR3 is built from 14 residues. CDR3 bases: TGTGCCAGTCTGGAGGGCCTCGGAAACAATGAGCAGTTCTTC. Its protein is CASLEGLGNNEQFF.

This clone was counted a single time. Sequence at one end of the junction differs from germline and may be a read error. The rearrangement uses TRBV4-1 and TRBJ2-3, with TRBD2 identical over 7 bases. CDR1 is MGHRA, CDR2 YSYEKL, per germline. The CDR3 totals 17 residues. CDR3 residues: CASSKEALTSPTDTQYF. CDR3 bases: TGCGCCAGCAGCAAAGAGGCGCTGACTAGCCCCACAGATACGCAGTATTTT.

V and J are TRBV3-1 (or the pseudogene TRBV3-2) and TRBJ1-2; D is perhaps TRBD1 (5 bases). The CDR3 totals 15 residues. V was trimmed by 4 bases and J by 6 bases, leaving 18 bases between them. CDR1 is LGHDT and CDR2 is YNNKEL in the germline V gene (reference sequence). The CDR3 loop reads CASSLGRLQGHGYTF. The DNA for the CDR3 is TGTGCCAGCAGCCTCGGGCGACTCCAGGGCCATGGCTACACCTTC.

This rearrangement joins TRBV19 to TRBJ2-7; TRBD1 matches at 9 bases. Germline V gene data show CDR1 as LNHDA and CDR2 as SQIVND (reference sequence). V was pared by 4 bases and J by 4 bases, with 8 bases of the junction left unmatched. The CDR3 spans 15 residues. CDR3 protein: CASSTGTGKRYEQYF. For the CDR3, the DNA is TGTGCCAGTAGTACGGGGACAGGGAAGAGGTACGAGCAGTACTTC.

This chain connects TRBV2 to TRBJ2-1; D possibly corresponds to TRBD2 (5 bases). V was pared by 1 base and J by 8 bases, with 9 bases between. The germline CDR1 and CDR2 sequences are SNHLY and FYNNEI. The CDR3 extends over 13 amino acids. The CDR3 DNA reads as TGTGCCAGCAGTGAAGAGGAGAGGGATGAGCAGTTCTTC. Its translation: CASSEEERDEQFF. Full variable domain (remainder filled in from reference TRBV2 and TRBJ2-1): EPEVTQTPSHQVTQMGQEVILRCVPISNHLYFYWYRQILGQKVEFLVSFYNNEISEKSEIFDDQFSVERPDGSNFTLKIRSTKLEDSAMYFCASSEEERDEQFFGPGTRLTVL.

CDR3 sequence reads: CASSQDPLGQATEAFF. The CDR3 region has the DNA TGCGCCAGCAGTCAAGACCCTCTGGGTCAGGCGACTGAAGCTTTCTTT. The chain combines TRBV23-1 with TRBJ1-1; D call uncertain. TRBV23-1 is noted as an ORF with a role that remains uncertain. The V and J ends lost 2 bases and 5 bases respectively, with 18 bases between them. This CDR3 is 16 amino acids long.

The CDR3 is CATSDMGQGDNEQFF. For the CDR3, the DNA is TGTGCCACCAGTGATATGGGACAGGGGGACAATGAGCAGTTCTTC. The genes are TRBV24-1 and TRBJ2-1; 11 bases match TRBD1. CDR3 size: 15 residues. V was clipped by 3 bases and J by 5 bases; unmatched bases: 2. Per the germline V gene, CDR1 is KGHDR and CDR2 is SFDVKD.

This chain connects TRBV9 to TRBJ2-2, with 8 positions matching TRBD1. The V segment lost 4 bases and the J segment 2 bases; nucleotides outside the gene matches: 4. The CDR3 loop spans 15 amino acids. Germline-derived CDR1 and CDR2 are SGDLS and YYNGEE. Here the CDR3 reads CASSRQGANTGELFF. CDR3 nucleotides: TGTGCCAGCAGCCGTCAGGGGGCAAACACCGGGGAGCTGTTTTTT.

The chain uses TRBV6-5 and TRBJ1-5; the D gene is possibly TRBD1 (6 bases). CDR1 and CDR2 (germline): MNHEY, SVGAGI. The CDR3 spans 14 residues. Trimming took 6 bases from V and 3 from J, leaving 12 bases between them. The CDR3 reads CASRLDSINQPQHF. The DNA of the CDR3 is TGTGCCAGCAGGTTGGACAGTATCAATCAGCCCCAGCATTTT.

V gene TRBV7-3 combines with J gene TRBJ2-7, with TRBD1 matching 8 bases. J gave up 4 bases and V 5 bases, and 7 bases lay outside the gene matches. CDR1 SGHTA and CDR2 FQGTGA come from the germline V gene. This CDR3 contains 14 residues. The CDR3 is CASSLTGGFYEQYF. The DNA for the CDR3 is TGTGCCAGCAGCCTCACAGGGGGTTTTTACGAGCAGTACTTC.

This clone was counted once. The chain couples TRBV6-6 to TRBJ1-1; D call uncertain. The length of the CDR3 is 13 residues. Germline V CDR1 and CDR2: MNHNY, SVGAGI (reference sequence). V was trimmed by 8 bases and J by 0 bases, leaving 10 bases between them. In DNA, the CDR3 is TGTGCCAGCGCCATGCCGGTGAACACTGAAGCTTTCTTT. Translated: CASAMPVNTEAFF.

The genes are TRBV6-5 and TRBJ2-1; a weak D match, TRBD1 (5 bases). This CDR3 region has 14 residues. The V end lost 9 bases, the J end lost 2 bases, and 14 bases lay between the germline ends. Per the germline V gene, CDR1 is MNHEY and CDR2 is SVGAGI. The CDR3 region has the DNA TGTGCCAGTAAAACAGGAGAAACCTACAATGAGCAGTTCTTC. As protein: CASKTGETYNEQFF.